This paragraph covers one T cell receptor beta chain sequence. Its antigen remains unknown. The source of the sample is a study of cytomegalovirus exposure and HLA in healthy donors. This table comes from immunoSEQ multiplex PCR, and its TCRdb copy is limited to in-frame clones, with some not included. Found here are tens of thousands of clones, under 95% of them singletons; the top ten hold 1% to 1.4%. Points from the study as a whole: Rarity marked most TCR sequences, yet some public TCRs occurred in many donors. It was 150 or so TCR beta chains that were listed as cytomegalovirus-associated.

The study drew the donors from its roughly 120-subject validation cohort, separate from the approximately 700-subject first cohort. V gave up 6 bases and J gave up 4 bases; unmatched junction bases: 8. CDR3 size: 15 residues. Germline V CDR1 and CDR2: LNHDA, SQIVND (reference sequence). This TCR was recovered from a woman under 40 in good health and CMV-seropositive. This rearrangement joins TRBV19 to TRBJ1-1; 10 bases match TRBD1. The specimen sequenced was PBMCs. The CDR3 spells CASSPGTGVGTEAFF. The CDR3 DNA reads as TGTGCCAGTAGCCCCGGGACAGGGGTTGGCACTGAAGCTTTCTTT.